This T cell receptor (beta chain) was found in a study of post-analysis software for immune sequencing data. This clonotype was counted only a few times. Each TCR beta cDNA library carried unique molecular identifiers. With about 0.9 to 11 million T cells as the source, a few hundred thousand cDNA molecules resulted. A single record per CDR3 protein comes from TCRdb applying MiXCR to the PCR reads. The sample carries roughly 700,000 distinct CDR3 sequences, just under 30% recorded once. This TCR was sampled from a girl between 5 and 17 years old with multiple sclerosis. The sample taken for sequencing was blood.

For the CDR3, the DNA is TGTGCCAGTGTGGGGTTGGGAGATACGCAGTATTTT. Translated: CASVGLGDTQYF. V gene TRBV19 combines with J gene TRBJ2-3, with unresolved D. CDR3 length: 12 residues. Trimming removed 8 bases at V and 5 bases at J, with 11 bases between. Per the germline V gene, CDR1 is LNHDA and CDR2 is SQIVND (reference sequence).